This record looks at one T cell receptor (beta chain) sequence and its context. The read falls 3 residues short of the CDR3 end, and the missing part is taken from the germline J gene. These data are taken from a study of T cells in women clearing cervical HPV infection. The CDR3 contains 13 residues. The germline V gene has CDR1 SGHAT and CDR2 FQNNGV. The ends lost 4 bases at V and 5 bases at J; junction bases unmatched: 3. Only in-frame clones appear in the TCRdb table, and some are missing; sequencing was by immunoSEQ multiplex PCR. With about 35,000 clones in the sample, the ten largest clones hold approximately 6.6%.

The source is a woman aged 18 to 75 with a cervical HPV16 infection that either progressed to CIN3+ or cleared (not recorded which). The chain has TRBV11-2 and TRBJ1-2; 8 bases line up with TRBD1. Sequenced sample: blood buffy coat. Incomplete CDR3 DNA: TGTGCCAGCAGCTCGGACAGGGCGTATGGC. Its translation is CASSSDRAYG. The full-length CDR3 reads as CASSSDRAYGYTF. The complete variable domain, with remaining parts taken from reference TRBV11-2 and TRBJ1-2, reads EAGVAQSPRYKIIEKRQSVAFWCNPISGHATLYWYQQILGQGPKLLIQFQNNGVVDDSQLPKDRFSAERLKGVDSTLKIQPAKLEDSAVYLCASSSDRAYGYTFGSGTRLTVV.